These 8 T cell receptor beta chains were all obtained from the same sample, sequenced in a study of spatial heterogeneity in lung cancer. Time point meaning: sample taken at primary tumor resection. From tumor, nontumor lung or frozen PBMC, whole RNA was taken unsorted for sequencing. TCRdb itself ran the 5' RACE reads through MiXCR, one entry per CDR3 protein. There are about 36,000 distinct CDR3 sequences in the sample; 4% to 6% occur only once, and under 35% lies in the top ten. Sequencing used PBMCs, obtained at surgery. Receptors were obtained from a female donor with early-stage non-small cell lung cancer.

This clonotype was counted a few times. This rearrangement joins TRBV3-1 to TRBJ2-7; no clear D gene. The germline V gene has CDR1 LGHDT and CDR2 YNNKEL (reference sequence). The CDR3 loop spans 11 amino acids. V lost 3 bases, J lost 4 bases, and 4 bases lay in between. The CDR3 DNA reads TGTGCCAGCAGCCAGGAATACGAGCAGTACTTC. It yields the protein CASSQEYEQYF.

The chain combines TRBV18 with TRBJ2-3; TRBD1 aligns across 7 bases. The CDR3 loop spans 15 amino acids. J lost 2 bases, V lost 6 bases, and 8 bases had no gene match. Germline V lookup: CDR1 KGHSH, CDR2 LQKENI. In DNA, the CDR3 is TGTGCCAGCTCTAAAGAGGGGGCAATCACAGATACGCAGTATTTT. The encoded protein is CASSKEGAITDTQYF.

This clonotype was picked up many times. The CDR3 nucleotides are TGCGCCAGCAGCTTGGGGCAGTCGGGAACTGAAGCTTTCTTT. It encodes CASSLGQSGTEAFF. V and J are TRBV5-1 and TRBJ1-1; D remains ambiguous. This CDR3 is 14 amino acids long. Trimming cost V 0 bases and J 5 bases, with 11 bases left between them. Germline-derived CDR1 and CDR2 are SGHRS and YFSETQ.

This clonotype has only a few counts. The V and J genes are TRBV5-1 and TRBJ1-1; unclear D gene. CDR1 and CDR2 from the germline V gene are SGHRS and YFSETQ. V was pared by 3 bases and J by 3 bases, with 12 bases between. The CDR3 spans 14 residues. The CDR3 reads CASSSLPADTEAFF. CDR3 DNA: TGCGCCAGCAGCTCCTTGCCGGCGGACACTGAAGCTTTCTTT.

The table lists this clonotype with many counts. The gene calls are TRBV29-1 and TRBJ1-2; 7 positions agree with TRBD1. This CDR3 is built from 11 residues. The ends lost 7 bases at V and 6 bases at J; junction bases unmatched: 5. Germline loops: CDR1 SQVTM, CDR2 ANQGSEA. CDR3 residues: CSGTGTDGYTF. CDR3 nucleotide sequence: TGCAGCGGGACCGGGACAGATGGCTACACCTTC.

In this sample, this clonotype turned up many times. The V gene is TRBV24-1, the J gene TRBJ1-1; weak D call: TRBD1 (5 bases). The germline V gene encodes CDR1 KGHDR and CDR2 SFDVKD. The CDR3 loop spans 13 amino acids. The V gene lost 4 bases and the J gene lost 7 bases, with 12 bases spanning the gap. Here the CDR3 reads CATSDRAGSEAFF. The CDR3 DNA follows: TGTGCCACCAGTGACAGGGCGGGGAGTGAAGCTTTCTTT.

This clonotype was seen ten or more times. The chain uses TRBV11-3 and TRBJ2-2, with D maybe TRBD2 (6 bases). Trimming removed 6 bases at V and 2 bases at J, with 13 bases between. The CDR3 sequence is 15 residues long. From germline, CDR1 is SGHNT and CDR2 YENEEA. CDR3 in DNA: TGTGCCAGCAGGGCCGGGACTGGAAACACCGGGGAGCTGTTTTTT. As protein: CASRAGTGNTGELFF. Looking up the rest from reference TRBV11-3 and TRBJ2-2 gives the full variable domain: EAGVVQSPRYKIIEKKQPVAFWCNPISGHNTLYWYLQNLGQGPELLIRYENEEAVDDSQLPKDRFSAERLKGVDSTLKIQPAELGDSAVYLCASRAGTGNTGELFFGEGSRLTVL.

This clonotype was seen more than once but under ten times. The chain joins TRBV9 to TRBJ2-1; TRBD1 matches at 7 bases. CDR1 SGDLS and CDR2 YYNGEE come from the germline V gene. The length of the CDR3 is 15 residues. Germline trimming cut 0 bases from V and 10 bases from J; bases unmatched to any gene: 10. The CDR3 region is CASSVAQEPTGEQFF. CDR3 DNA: TGTGCCAGCAGCGTAGCACAGGAACCGACAGGGGAGCAGTTCTTC.